This TCR beta chain was captured in a study of molecular identifiers for immune sequencing clone quantification. MiXCR was run by TCRdb on the PCR reads, yielding one entry per CDR3 protein. The sample contains under 350,000 distinct CDR3 sequences, roughly 24% of which appear only once. Study outcomes and limitations: Clonotypes surpassing 20 RNA copies contained over 98% of effector molecules, versus under 1% in naive cells.

Trimming stripped 2 bases from V and 1 base from J, with 9 bases between. The CDR3 length is 14 residues. Germline CDR1 reads SGHRS; CDR2 reads YFSETQ. This clonotype was detected many times. Its antigen is undetermined. Sequenced: naive CD8+ T cells from blood, with Jurkat cell RNA spiked in. Subset of the sample: FACS-sorted CD8+CD4-CCR7+CD45RA+ naive T cells. The chain couples TRBV5-1 to TRBJ2-5; TRBD2 might be the D (5 bases). This receptor was obtained from a human donor in good health. Some libraries in this study had Jurkat cell RNA spiked in. CDR3 bases: TGCGCCAGCAGCTTTTGGACTGGCCAAGAGACCCAGTACTTC. Translation gives CASSFWTGQETQYF.